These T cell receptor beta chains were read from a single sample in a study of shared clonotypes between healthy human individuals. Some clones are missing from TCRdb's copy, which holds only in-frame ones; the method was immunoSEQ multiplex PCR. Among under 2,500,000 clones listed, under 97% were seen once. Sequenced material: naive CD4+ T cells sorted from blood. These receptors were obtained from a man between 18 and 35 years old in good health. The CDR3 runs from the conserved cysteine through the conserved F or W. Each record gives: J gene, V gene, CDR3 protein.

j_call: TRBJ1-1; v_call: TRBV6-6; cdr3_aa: CASSSHPGTEAFF
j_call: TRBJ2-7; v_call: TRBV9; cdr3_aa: CALPGGTNYEQYF
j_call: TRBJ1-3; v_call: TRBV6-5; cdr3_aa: CASSQTGGSGNTIYF
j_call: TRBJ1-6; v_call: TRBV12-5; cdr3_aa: CASGLQGSSPLHF
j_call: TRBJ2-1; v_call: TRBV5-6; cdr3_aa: CASNPADSTYNEQFF
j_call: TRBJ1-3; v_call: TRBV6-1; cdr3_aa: CASSAPPGGLGNTIYF
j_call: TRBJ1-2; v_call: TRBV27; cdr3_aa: CASSTQGLSTGYTF
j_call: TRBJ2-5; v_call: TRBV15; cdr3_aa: CATSRDPLAGGTETQYF
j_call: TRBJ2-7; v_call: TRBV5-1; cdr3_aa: CASRSVTVSEQYF
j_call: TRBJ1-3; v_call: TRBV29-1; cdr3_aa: CSVRDSAGNTIYF
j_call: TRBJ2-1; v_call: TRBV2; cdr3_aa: CASSGELVISNEQFF
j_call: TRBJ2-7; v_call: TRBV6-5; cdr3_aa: CASSYYRDSTEQYF
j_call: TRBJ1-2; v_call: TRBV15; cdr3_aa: CATSRDSMDYGYTF
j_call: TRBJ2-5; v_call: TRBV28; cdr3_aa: CASSLLGRGNQETQYF
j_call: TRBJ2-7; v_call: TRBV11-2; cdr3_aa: CASSLAAGEGYEQYF
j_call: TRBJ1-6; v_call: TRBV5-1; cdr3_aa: CASSRTGFNNSPLHF
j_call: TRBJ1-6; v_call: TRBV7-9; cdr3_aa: CASSGQVDSPLHF
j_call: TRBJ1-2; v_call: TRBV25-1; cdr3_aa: CASNSDSSYGYTF
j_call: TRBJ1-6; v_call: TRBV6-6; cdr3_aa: CASSSGRAGGNSPLHF
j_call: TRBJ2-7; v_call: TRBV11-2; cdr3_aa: CASSLDGTRDYEQYF
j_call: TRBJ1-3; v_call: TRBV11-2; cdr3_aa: CASRPPVILLSGNTIYF
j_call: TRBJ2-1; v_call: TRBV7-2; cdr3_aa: CASSPGQGIGQFF
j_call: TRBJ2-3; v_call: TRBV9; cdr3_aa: CASSVTLQGRSTDTQYF
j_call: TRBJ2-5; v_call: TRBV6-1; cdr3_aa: CASRGLAGVKETQYF
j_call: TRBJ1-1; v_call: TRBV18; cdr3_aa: CASSPPGTVNTEAFF
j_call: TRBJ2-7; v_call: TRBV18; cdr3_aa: CASSPPVGRGHSYEQYF
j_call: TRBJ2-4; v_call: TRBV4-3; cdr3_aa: CASSHLEGHIQYF
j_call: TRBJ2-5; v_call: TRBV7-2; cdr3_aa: CASSRLAGEIKETQYF
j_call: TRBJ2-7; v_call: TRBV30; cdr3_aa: CAWRQGPYEQYF
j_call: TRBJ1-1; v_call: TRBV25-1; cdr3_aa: CASSESTGLAFF
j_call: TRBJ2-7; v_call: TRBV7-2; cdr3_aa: CASSRLAGGYYEQYF
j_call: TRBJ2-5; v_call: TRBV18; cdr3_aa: CASSPRDTRAGETQYF
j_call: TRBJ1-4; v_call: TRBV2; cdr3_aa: CASSEESTNEKLFF